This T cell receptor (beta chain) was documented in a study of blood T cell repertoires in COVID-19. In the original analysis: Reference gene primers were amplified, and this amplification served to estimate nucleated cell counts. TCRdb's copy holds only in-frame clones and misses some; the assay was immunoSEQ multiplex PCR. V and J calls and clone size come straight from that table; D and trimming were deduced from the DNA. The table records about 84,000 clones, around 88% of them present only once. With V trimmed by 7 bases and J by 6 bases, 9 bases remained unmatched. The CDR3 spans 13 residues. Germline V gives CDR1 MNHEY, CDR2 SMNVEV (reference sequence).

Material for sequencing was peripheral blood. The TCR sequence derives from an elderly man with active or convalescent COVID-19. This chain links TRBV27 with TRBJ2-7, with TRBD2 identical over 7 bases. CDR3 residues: CASTPAGRVEQYF. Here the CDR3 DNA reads TGTGCCAGCACGCCAGCGGGACGAGTCGAGCAGTACTTC.